This TCR beta chain was sequenced during a study of blood T cell repertoires in COVID-19. Assay used: immunoSEQ multiplex PCR; TCRdb lists only in-frame clones, some missing. Here the sample spans under 130,000 clones, approximately 62% being singletons. Germline assignment: CDR1 LNHDA and CDR2 SQIVND (reference sequence). Losses at the gene ends were 4 bases for V and 8 bases for J; bases not matched to a gene: 7. The length of the CDR3 is 14 residues. The sequenced material came from peripheral blood. The chain recombines TRBV19 with TRBJ2-2; 7 bases align to TRBD2. The receptor was derived from a man of 80 years or more with acute or convalescent COVID-19. The CDR3 DNA is TGTGCCAGTAGTAATGGCGGGAGAGGTGGGGAGCTGTTTTTT. It translates to CASSNGGRGGELFF.